Listed below are T cell receptor beta chains from one sample, sequenced in a study of response to subunit inactivated influenza vaccine. One entry per CDR3 protein, called by TCRdb with MiXCR from the RT-PCR reads. The table includes some 800,000 distinct CDR3 sequences, 21% detected once. The material was PBMCs from blood, obtained 5 days after vaccination. The source is a man aged 45-60 years who received an inactivated influenza vaccine. CDR3s include the opening cysteine and the closing phenylalanine or tryptophan. The D gene is left open where the match is weak. Some rows have no size entry. The others give once, few or many, or a class for an expanded clone.

v_call: TRBV10-3; d_call: TRBD2; clone_size: -; j_call: TRBJ2-3; cdr3_aa: CAISEIGLAPNPDTQYF; cdr3_nt: TGTGCCATCAGTGAAATAGGACTAGCTCCGAACCCAGATACGCAGTATTTT
v_call: TRBV5-6; d_call: -; clone_size: few; j_call: TRBJ2-7; cdr3_aa: CASSFWGINEQYF; cdr3_nt: TGTGCCAGCAGCTTTTGGGGGATCAACGAGCAGTACTTC
v_call: TRBV28; d_call: -; clone_size: -; j_call: TRBJ2-7; cdr3_aa: CASSPEGLTYEQYF; cdr3_nt: TGTGCCAGCAGTCCCGAGGGACTTACCTACGAGCAGTACTTC
v_call: TRBV7-2; d_call: -; clone_size: -; j_call: TRBJ1-2; cdr3_aa: CASSFQVRDGYTF; cdr3_nt: TGTGCCAGCAGCTTTCAGGTCAGGGATGGCTACACCTTC
v_call: TRBV6-1; d_call: -; clone_size: many; j_call: TRBJ1-1; cdr3_aa: CASSEIIVSELNTEAFF; cdr3_nt: TGTGCCAGCAGTGAAATTATAGTGTCGGAATTGAACACTGAAGCTTTCTTT
v_call: TRBV18; d_call: -; clone_size: few; j_call: TRBJ2-1; cdr3_aa: CASSLSLSHNEQFF; cdr3_nt: TGTGCCAGCTCACTATCACTCAGTCACAATGAGCAGTTCTTC
v_call: TRBV20-1; d_call: TRBD2; clone_size: few; j_call: TRBJ2-5; cdr3_aa: CSAKRGTGETQYF; cdr3_nt: TGCAGTGCGAAGCGGGGGACCGGGGAGACCCAGTACTTC
v_call: TRBV11-1; d_call: -; clone_size: few; j_call: TRBJ2-2; cdr3_aa: CASRKNRGGTGELFF; cdr3_nt: TGTGCCAGCAGGAAGAACAGGGGAGGAACCGGGGAGCTGTTTTTT
v_call: TRBV28; d_call: -; clone_size: once; j_call: TRBJ2-7; cdr3_aa: CASSQPGQSGTYEQYF; cdr3_nt: TGTGCCAGCAGCCAACCCGGACAGTCGGGGACCTACGAGCAGTACTTC
v_call: TRBV15; d_call: TRBD2; clone_size: -; j_call: TRBJ2-1; cdr3_aa: CATSRAGRVSYNEQFF; cdr3_nt: TGTGCCACCAGCAGAGCCGGGAGGGTCTCCTACAATGAGCAGTTCTTC
v_call: TRBV10-3; d_call: -; clone_size: few; j_call: TRBJ1-1; cdr3_aa: CAISVGGRGITEAFF; cdr3_nt: TGTGCCATCAGTGTCGGCGGCAGGGGAATCACTGAAGCTTTCTTT
v_call: TRBV20-1; d_call: -; clone_size: few; j_call: TRBJ2-3; cdr3_aa: CSASRPPRNTQYF; cdr3_nt: TGCAGTGCCAGCAGGCCACCCCGAAATACGCAGTATTTT
v_call: TRBV4-2; d_call: -; clone_size: -; j_call: TRBJ2-1; cdr3_aa: CASSQGLGSYNEQFF; cdr3_nt: TGTGCCAGCAGCCAAGGTCTGGGGAGCTACAATGAGCAGTTCTTC
v_call: TRBV7-2; d_call: -; clone_size: -; j_call: TRBJ2-7; cdr3_aa: CASSLGGARFRYEQYF; cdr3_nt: TGTGCCAGCAGCTTAGGGGGCGCCCGATTCAGATACGAGCAGTACTTC
v_call: TRBV27; d_call: -; clone_size: few; j_call: TRBJ2-7; cdr3_aa: CASRQGFGYEQYF; cdr3_nt: TGTGCCAGCCGGCAGGGGTTCGGATACGAGCAGTACTTC
v_call: TRBV7-2; d_call: TRBD1; clone_size: few; j_call: TRBJ1-2; cdr3_aa: CASSLGGTGANYGYTF; cdr3_nt: TGTGCCAGCAGCTTAGGAGGGACAGGGGCTAACTATGGCTACACCTTC
v_call: TRBV7-9; d_call: -; clone_size: -; j_call: TRBJ2-3; cdr3_aa: CASSLGSLDVDTQYF; cdr3_nt: TGTGCCAGCAGCTTAGGATCGCTAGACGTAGATACGCAGTATTTT
v_call: TRBV28; d_call: TRBD1; clone_size: -; j_call: TRBJ2-7; cdr3_aa: CASSPGRWTGILYEQYF; cdr3_nt: TGTGCCAGCAGTCCCGGCAGGTGGACAGGGATACTCTACGAGCAGTACTTC
v_call: TRBV20-1; d_call: TRBD1; clone_size: few; j_call: TRBJ2-5; cdr3_aa: CSASPSTGGVETQYF; cdr3_nt: TGCAGTGCGAGCCCCTCGACAGGGGGGGTAGAGACCCAGTACTTC
v_call: TRBV6-5; d_call: TRBD1; clone_size: -; j_call: TRBJ2-1; cdr3_aa: CASSYRDRGTEQFF; cdr3_nt: TGTGCCAGCAGTTACCGGGACAGGGGAACTGAGCAGTTCTTC
v_call: TRBV20-1; d_call: -; clone_size: many; j_call: TRBJ2-6; cdr3_aa: CSARSGANVLTF; cdr3_nt: TGCAGTGCTAGGTCTGGGGCCAACGTCCTGACTTTC
v_call: TRBV9; d_call: -; clone_size: -; j_call: TRBJ2-2; cdr3_aa: CASSDRRDFQNTGELFF; cdr3_nt: TGTGCCAGCAGCGACAGGCGGGACTTCCAGAACACCGGGGAGCTGTTTTTT
v_call: TRBV7-9; d_call: -; clone_size: once; j_call: TRBJ2-5; cdr3_aa: CASSPPTGHETQYF; cdr3_nt: TGTGCCAGCAGCCCACCAACAGGGCACGAGACCCAGTACTTC
v_call: TRBV7-6; d_call: TRBD1; clone_size: -; j_call: TRBJ2-7; cdr3_aa: CASSLTFRGQASIYEQYF; cdr3_nt: TGTGCCAGCAGCTTAACATTTAGGGGACAGGCTTCTATCTACGAGCAGTACTTC
v_call: TRBV28; d_call: TRBD2; clone_size: -; j_call: TRBJ2-7; cdr3_aa: CASSFEASGISYEQYF; cdr3_nt: TGTGCCAGCAGTTTCGAGGCTAGCGGGATTTCCTACGAGCAGTACTTC
v_call: TRBV12-3/TRBV12-4; d_call: -; clone_size: -; j_call: TRBJ2-1; cdr3_aa: CASSFSPNEQFF; cdr3_nt: TGTGCCAGCAGTTTTTCCCCGAATGAGCAGTTCTTC
v_call: TRBV6-1; d_call: TRBD1; clone_size: -; j_call: TRBJ2-7; cdr3_aa: CASSEVVGQGATYEQYF; cdr3_nt: TGTGCCAGCAGTGAAGTGGTGGGACAGGGTGCTACCTACGAGCAGTACTTC
v_call: TRBV29-1; d_call: -; clone_size: -; j_call: TRBJ2-1; cdr3_aa: CSVLKVDISYNEQFF; cdr3_nt: TGCAGCGTTTTAAAGGTGGACATTTCCTACAATGAGCAGTTCTTC
v_call: TRBV7-2; d_call: TRBD2; clone_size: -; j_call: TRBJ2-1; cdr3_aa: CASSPRGGAFNEQFF; cdr3_nt: TGTGCCAGCAGCCCGCGCGGGGGGGCCTTCAATGAGCAGTTCTTC
v_call: TRBV7-7; d_call: -; clone_size: -; j_call: TRBJ1-5; cdr3_aa: CASSSWERAVDQPQHF; cdr3_nt: TGTGCCAGCAGCTCCTGGGAAAGGGCCGTCGATCAGCCCCAGCATTTT
v_call: TRBV5-1; d_call: -; clone_size: few; j_call: TRBJ2-6; cdr3_aa: CASSLDGNGANVLTF; cdr3_nt: TGCGCCAGCAGCTTGGACGGGAATGGGGCCAACGTCCTGACTTTC
v_call: TRBV2; d_call: -; clone_size: few; j_call: TRBJ1-2; cdr3_aa: CASSKTGIYYGYTF; cdr3_nt: TGTGCCAGCAGTAAAACAGGGATTTACTATGGCTACACCTTC
v_call: TRBV7-9; d_call: TRBD2; clone_size: -; j_call: TRBJ2-7; cdr3_aa: CASSGTGTSADEQYF; cdr3_nt: TGTGCCAGCAGTGGGACCGGGACTAGCGCCGACGAGCAGTACTTC
v_call: TRBV5-1; d_call: TRBD1; clone_size: -; j_call: TRBJ2-7; cdr3_aa: CASSWALGQGAYEQYF; cdr3_nt: TGCGCCAGCAGCTGGGCCCTGGGACAGGGAGCCTACGAGCAGTACTTC
v_call: TRBV4-3; d_call: TRBD2; clone_size: many; j_call: TRBJ2-7; cdr3_aa: CASSQGPGQGGTYEQYF; cdr3_nt: TGCGCCAGCAGCCAGGGGCCTGGGCAGGGAGGGACCTACGAGCAGTACTTC
v_call: TRBV5-1; d_call: TRBD1; clone_size: many; j_call: TRBJ1-4; cdr3_aa: CASSEQGAANEKLFF; cdr3_nt: TGCGCCAGCAGCGAACAGGGGGCGGCTAATGAAAAACTGTTTTTT
v_call: TRBV4-2; d_call: -; clone_size: -; j_call: TRBJ1-1; cdr3_aa: CASSQVGGASMNTEAFF; cdr3_nt: TGTGCCAGCAGCCAAGTCGGGGGGGCCAGTATGAACACTGAAGCTTTCTTT
v_call: TRBV20-1; d_call: TRBD2; clone_size: many; j_call: TRBJ2-3; cdr3_aa: CSARKTGGTTLGTDTQYF; cdr3_nt: TGCAGTGCTAGGAAAACAGGAGGGACTACCTTAGGTACAGATACGCAGTATTTT
v_call: TRBV10-3; d_call: -; clone_size: -; j_call: TRBJ2-3; cdr3_aa: CAITDRRDTQYF; cdr3_nt: TGTGCCATCACCGACAGGCGAGATACGCAGTATTTT
v_call: TRBV15; d_call: -; clone_size: few; j_call: TRBJ2-5; cdr3_aa: CATSRGQEAQYF; cdr3_nt: TGTGCCACCAGCAGAGGACAGGAGGCCCAGTACTTC
v_call: TRBV10-3; d_call: -; clone_size: many; j_call: TRBJ1-2; cdr3_aa: CAISESKEGAYGYTF; cdr3_nt: TGTGCCATCAGTGAGTCAAAGGAGGGCGCCTATGGCTACACCTTC
v_call: TRBV12-3/TRBV12-4; d_call: -; clone_size: many; j_call: TRBJ2-1; cdr3_aa: CASSTLGYEQFF; cdr3_nt: TGTGCCAGCAGTACTCTAGGGTATGAGCAGTTCTTC
v_call: TRBV20-1; d_call: TRBD1; clone_size: -; j_call: TRBJ2-5; cdr3_aa: CSARVSRGKETQYF; cdr3_nt: TGCAGTGCTAGAGTTTCCAGGGGGAAAGAGACCCAGTACTTC
v_call: TRBV2; d_call: TRBD1; clone_size: many; j_call: TRBJ2-1; cdr3_aa: CASSARSGGYEQFF; cdr3_nt: TGTGCCAGCAGTGCTCGCTCAGGGGGCTACGAGCAGTTCTTC
v_call: TRBV5-1; d_call: -; clone_size: -; j_call: TRBJ2-7; cdr3_aa: CASSFGFGQIYEQYF; cdr3_nt: TGCGCCAGCAGCTTCGGATTCGGACAGATCTACGAGCAGTACTTC
v_call: TRBV12-3/TRBV12-4; d_call: -; clone_size: -; j_call: TRBJ2-3; cdr3_aa: CATRGSSTDTQYF; cdr3_nt: TGTGCCACCCGAGGTTCTAGCACAGATACGCAGTATTTT
v_call: TRBV10-3; d_call: -; clone_size: -; j_call: TRBJ2-1; cdr3_aa: CAISDRAYGNNEQFF; cdr3_nt: TGTGCCATCAGTGACAGGGCGTATGGGAACAATGAGCAGTTCTTC
v_call: TRBV7-2; d_call: TRBD2; clone_size: -; j_call: TRBJ2-7; cdr3_aa: CASSFSGRHEQYF; cdr3_nt: TGTGCCAGCAGCTTTAGCGGGAGACACGAGCAGTACTTC
v_call: TRBV30; d_call: -; clone_size: -; j_call: TRBJ2-1; cdr3_aa: CAWLTSSNEQFF; cdr3_nt: TGTGCCTGGTTGACTAGTTCAAATGAGCAGTTCTTC
v_call: TRBV4-1; d_call: -; clone_size: few; j_call: TRBJ2-1; cdr3_aa: CASSQDTTFLDNEQFF; cdr3_nt: TGCGCCAGCAGCCAAGACACGACCTTCCTGGACAATGAGCAGTTCTTC
v_call: TRBV10-3; d_call: TRBD2; clone_size: -; j_call: TRBJ2-2; cdr3_aa: CAISEPSGGRAGELFF; cdr3_nt: TGTGCCATCAGTGAGCCTAGCGGTGGGCGGGCCGGGGAGCTGTTTTTT